This TCR beta chain derives from a study of blood T cell repertoires in COVID-19. At the level of the study: COVID-19 samples, acute and convalescent, were from the United States, Italy and Spain. From T cells, B-cell-depleted T cells, or PBMCs came the material, which was cDNA or gDNA.

Original handling: Reference gene primer amplification gave estimated nucleated cell counts. Method: immunoSEQ multiplex PCR; TCRdb's copy keeps in-frame clones and lacks some. From that table come the V and J calls and clone size; the DNA was used to work out D and trimming. The table lists 200,000 to 250,000 clones, more than 85% of them singletons. The CDR3 has 12 residues. V dropped 4 bases and J dropped 9 bases, with 13 bases sitting between them. Germline CDR1 SNHLY, CDR2 FYNNEI. This receptor was obtained from a man aged 55 to 70 with acute or convalescent COVID-19. Input material: peripheral blood. The V and J genes are TRBV2 and TRBJ2-7; a possible D gene is TRBD2 (5 bases). The CDR3 DNA reads TGTGCCAGCAGTGTTCGGGATGGTTTGCAGTACTTC. Translating gives CASSVRDGLQYF.